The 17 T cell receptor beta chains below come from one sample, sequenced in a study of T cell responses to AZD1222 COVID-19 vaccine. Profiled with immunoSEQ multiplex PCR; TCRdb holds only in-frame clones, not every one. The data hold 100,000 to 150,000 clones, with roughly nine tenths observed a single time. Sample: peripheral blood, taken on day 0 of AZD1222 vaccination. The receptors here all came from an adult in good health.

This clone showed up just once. DNA of the CDR3: TGCGCCAGCAGCTTGGTGCCCACTGAAGCTTTCTTT. This sequence encodes CASSLVPTEAFF. The J gene is TRBJ1-1, the V gene TRBV5-1, with D hard to call. Germline CDR1 reads SGHRS; CDR2 reads YFSETQ. This CDR3 has 12 amino acids. Trimming removed 0 bases from V and 4 bases from J, with 4 bases in between.

In nucleotides, the CDR3 is TGCGCCAGCAAGAACCGCTCTACTCCTTCCTACGAGCAGTACTTC. Residues: CASKNRSTPSYEQYF. This chain connects TRBV5-1 to TRBJ2-7; D remains unclear. Per the germline V gene, CDR1 is SGHRS and CDR2 is YFSETQ. This CDR3 has 15 amino acids. With 6 bases removed from V and 1 base from J, the gap between germline ends came to 17 bases.

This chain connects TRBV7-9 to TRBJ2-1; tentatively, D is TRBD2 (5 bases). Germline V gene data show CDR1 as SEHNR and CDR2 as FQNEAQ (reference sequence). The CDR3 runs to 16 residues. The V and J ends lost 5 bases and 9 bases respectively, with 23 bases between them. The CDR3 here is CASSNGVDLAQPEQFF. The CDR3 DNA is TGTGCCAGCAGCAACGGAGTTGATCTAGCCCAACCTGAGCAGTTCTTC.

CDR3: CASSWTSAINEQFF. Here the CDR3 DNA reads TGTGCCAGCAGCTGGACTAGCGCTATTAATGAGCAGTTCTTC. The chain has TRBV5-4 and TRBJ2-1; 9 nucleotides agree with TRBD2. The CDR3 consists of 14 residues. V lost 3 bases and J lost 7; bases outside the gene matches: 5. From germline, CDR1 is SGHNT and CDR2 YYREEE (reference sequence).

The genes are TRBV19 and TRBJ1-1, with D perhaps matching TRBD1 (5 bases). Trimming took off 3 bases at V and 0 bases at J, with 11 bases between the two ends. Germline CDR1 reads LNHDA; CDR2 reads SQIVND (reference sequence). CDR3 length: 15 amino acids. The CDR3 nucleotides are TGTGCCAGTAGTATTCAGGGCCCCATGAACACTGAAGCTTTCTTT. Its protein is CASSIQGPMNTEAFF.

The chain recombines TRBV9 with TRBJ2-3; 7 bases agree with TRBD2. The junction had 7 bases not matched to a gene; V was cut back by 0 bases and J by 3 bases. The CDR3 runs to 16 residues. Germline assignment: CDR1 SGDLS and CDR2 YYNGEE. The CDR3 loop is CASSVVGGSMTDTQYF. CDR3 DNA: TGTGCCAGCAGCGTAGTGGGCGGGAGTATGACAGATACGCAGTATTTT.

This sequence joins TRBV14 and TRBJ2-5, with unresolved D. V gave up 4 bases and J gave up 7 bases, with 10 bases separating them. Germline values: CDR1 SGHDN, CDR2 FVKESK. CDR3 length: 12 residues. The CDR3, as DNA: TGTGCCAGCAGCCCCGAGCATTGGACCCAGTACTTC. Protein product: CASSPEHWTQYF.

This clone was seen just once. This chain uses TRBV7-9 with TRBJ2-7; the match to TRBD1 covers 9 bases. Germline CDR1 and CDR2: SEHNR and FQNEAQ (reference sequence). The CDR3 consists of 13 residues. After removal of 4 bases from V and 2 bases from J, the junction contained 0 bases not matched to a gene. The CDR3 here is CASSWDRAYEQYF. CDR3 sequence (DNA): TGTGCCAGCAGCTGGGACAGGGCCTACGAGCAGTACTTC.

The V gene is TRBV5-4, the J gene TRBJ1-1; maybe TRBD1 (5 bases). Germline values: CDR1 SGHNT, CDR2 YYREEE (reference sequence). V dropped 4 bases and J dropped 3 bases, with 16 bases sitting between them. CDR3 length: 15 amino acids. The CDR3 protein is CASSRGSGTHTEAFF. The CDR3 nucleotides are TGTGCCAGCAGCCGCGGCTCTGGGACGCACACTGAAGCTTTCTTT. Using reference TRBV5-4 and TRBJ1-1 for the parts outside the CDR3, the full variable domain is ETGVTQSPTHLIKTRGQQVTLRCSSQSGHNTVSWYQQALGQGPQFIFQYYREEENGRGNFPPRFSGLQFPNYSSELNVNALELDDSALYLCASSRGSGTHTEAFFGQGTRLTVV.

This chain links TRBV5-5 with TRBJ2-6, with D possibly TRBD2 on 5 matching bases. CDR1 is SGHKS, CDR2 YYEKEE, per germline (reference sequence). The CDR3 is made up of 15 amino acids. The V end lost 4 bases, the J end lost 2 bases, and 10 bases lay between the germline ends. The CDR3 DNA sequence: TGTGCCAGCAGCCCGCGAGGGCCTGGGGCCAACGTCCTGACTTTC. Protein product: CASSPRGPGANVLTF.

The CDR3 region has the DNA TGCGCCAGCAGCCGGGACTCCCCTAGCTCCTACAATGAGCAGTTCTTC. This gives the protein CASSRDSPSSYNEQFF. The chain has TRBV10-2 and TRBJ2-1; D possibly corresponds to TRBD2 (6 bases). The CDR3 totals 16 residues. Trimming pared 6 bases from V and 0 bases from J, leaving 15 bases between. Looked up from germline, CDR1 is WSHSY and CDR2 is SAAADI.

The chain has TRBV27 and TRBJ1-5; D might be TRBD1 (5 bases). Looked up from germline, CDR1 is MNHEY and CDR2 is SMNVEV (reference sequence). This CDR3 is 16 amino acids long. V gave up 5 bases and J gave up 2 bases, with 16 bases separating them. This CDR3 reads CASSRYTGSGNQPQHF. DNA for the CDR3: TGTGCCAGCAGTCGATACACAGGTTCCGGCAATCAGCCCCAGCATTTT.

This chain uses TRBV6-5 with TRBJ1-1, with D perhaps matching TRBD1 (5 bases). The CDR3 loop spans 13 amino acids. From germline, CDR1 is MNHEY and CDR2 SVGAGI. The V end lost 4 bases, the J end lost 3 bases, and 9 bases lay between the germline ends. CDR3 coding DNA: TGTGCCAGCAGTTCCAGGGAACACACTGAAGCTTTCTTT. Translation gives CASSSREHTEAFF.

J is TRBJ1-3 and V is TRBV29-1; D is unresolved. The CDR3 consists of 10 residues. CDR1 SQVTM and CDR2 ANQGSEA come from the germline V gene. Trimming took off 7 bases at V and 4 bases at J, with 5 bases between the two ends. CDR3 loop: CSAEGNTIYF. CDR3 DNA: TGCAGCGCGGAGGGAAACACCATATATTTT.

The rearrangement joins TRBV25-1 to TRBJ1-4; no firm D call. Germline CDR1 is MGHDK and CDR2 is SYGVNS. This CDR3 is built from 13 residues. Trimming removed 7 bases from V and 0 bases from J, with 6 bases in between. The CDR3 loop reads CASNRATNEKLFF. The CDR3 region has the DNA TGTGCCAGCAATCGAGCAACTAATGAAAAACTGTTTTTT.

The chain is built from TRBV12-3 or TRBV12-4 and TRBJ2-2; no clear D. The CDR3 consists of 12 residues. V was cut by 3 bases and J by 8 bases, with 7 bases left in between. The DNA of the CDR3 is TGTGCCAGCAGTTTTTCTGTAGGGGAGCTGTTTTTT. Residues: CASSFSVGELFF.

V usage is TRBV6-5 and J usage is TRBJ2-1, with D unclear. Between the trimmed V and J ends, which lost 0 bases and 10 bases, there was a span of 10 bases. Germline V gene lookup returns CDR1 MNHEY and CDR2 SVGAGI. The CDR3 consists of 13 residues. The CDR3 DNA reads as TGTGCCAGCAGTTACTCGGCGGCGGTCGAGCAGTTCTTC. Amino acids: CASSYSAAVEQFF.